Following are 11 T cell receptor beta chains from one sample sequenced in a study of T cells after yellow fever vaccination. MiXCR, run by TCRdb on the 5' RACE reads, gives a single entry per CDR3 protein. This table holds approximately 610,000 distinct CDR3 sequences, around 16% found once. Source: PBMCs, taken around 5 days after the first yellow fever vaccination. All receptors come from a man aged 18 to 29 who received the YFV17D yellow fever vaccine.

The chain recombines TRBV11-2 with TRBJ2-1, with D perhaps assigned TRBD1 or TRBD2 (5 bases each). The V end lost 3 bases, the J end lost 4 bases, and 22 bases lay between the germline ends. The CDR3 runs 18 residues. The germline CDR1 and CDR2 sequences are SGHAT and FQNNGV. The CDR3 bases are TGTGCCAGCAGCTTTCCACTCCGCCGAACGGGGCCATACAATGAGCAGTTCTTC. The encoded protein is CASSFPLRRTGPYNEQFF.

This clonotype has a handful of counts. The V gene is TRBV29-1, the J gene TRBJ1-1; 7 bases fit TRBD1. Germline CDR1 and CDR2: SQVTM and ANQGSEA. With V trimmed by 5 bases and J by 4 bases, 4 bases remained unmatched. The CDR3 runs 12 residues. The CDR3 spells CSVWAGGTEAFF. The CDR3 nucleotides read TGCAGCGTTTGGGCAGGGGGCACTGAAGCTTTCTTT.

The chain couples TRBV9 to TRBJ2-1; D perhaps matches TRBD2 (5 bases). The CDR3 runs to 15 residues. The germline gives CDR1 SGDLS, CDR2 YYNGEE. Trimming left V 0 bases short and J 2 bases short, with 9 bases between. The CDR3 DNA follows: TGTGCCAGCAGCGTAGCTGGGGAGCCCTACAATGAGCAGTTCTTC. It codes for CASSVAGEPYNEQFF.

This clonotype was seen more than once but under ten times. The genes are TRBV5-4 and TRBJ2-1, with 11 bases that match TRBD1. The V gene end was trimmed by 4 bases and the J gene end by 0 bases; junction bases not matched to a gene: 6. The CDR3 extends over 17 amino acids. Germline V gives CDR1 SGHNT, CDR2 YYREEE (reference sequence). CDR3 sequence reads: CASSPGQGDLSYNEQFF. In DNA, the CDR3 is TGTGCCAGCAGCCCGGGACAGGGGGATCTCTCCTACAATGAGCAGTTCTTC.

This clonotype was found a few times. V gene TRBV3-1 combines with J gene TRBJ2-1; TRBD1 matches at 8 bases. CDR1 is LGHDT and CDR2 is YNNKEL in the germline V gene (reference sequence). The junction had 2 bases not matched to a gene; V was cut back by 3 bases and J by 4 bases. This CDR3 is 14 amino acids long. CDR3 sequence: CASSQGQAYNEQFF. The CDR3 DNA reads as TGTGCCAGCAGCCAGGGACAGGCTTACAATGAGCAGTTCTTC.

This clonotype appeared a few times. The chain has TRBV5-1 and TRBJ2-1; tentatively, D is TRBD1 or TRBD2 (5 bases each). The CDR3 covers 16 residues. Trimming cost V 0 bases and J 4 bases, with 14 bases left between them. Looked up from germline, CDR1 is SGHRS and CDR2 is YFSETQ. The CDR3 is CASSLGRDGIYNEQFF. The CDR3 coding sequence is TGCGCCAGCAGCTTGGGTCGGGACGGCATATACAATGAGCAGTTCTTC.

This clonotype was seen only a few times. The CDR3 loop reads CAISASHGMNTEAFF. As DNA, the CDR3 is TGTGCCATCAGTGCTTCCCATGGGATGAACACTGAAGCTTTCTTT. V gene TRBV10-3 combines with J gene TRBJ1-1; D unclear. The V end was cut by 4 bases, the J end by 0 bases, with 12 bases between. Germline CDR1 and CDR2: ENHRY and SYGVKD. This CDR3 contains 15 residues.

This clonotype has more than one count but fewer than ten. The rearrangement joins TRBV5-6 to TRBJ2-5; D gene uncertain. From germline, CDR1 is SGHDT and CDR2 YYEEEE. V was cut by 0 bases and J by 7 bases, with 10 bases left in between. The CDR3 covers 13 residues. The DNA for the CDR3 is TGTGCCAGCAGCTTGGAGCAGGCTGGGACCCAGTACTTC. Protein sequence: CASSLEQAGTQYF.

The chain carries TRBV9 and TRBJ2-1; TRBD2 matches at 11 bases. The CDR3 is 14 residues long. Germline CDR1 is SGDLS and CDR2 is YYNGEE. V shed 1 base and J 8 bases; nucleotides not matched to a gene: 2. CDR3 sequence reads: CASSVTSGGDEQFF. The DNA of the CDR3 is TGTGCCAGCAGCGTAACTAGCGGGGGCGATGAGCAGTTCTTC.

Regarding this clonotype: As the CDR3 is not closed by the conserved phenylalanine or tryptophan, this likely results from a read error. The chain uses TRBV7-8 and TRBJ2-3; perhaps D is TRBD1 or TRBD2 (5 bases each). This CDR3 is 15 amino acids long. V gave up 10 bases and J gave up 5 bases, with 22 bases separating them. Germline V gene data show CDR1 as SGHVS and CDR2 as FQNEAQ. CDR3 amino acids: CATTLRRDLRDTQYL. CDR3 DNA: TGTGCCACCACCCTGCGCCGGGACCTCCGAGATACGCAGTATTTG.

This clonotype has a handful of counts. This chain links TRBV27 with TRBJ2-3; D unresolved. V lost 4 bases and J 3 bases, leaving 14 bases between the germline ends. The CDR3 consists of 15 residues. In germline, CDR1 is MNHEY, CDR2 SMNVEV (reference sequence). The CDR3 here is CASSSRSFSTDTQYF. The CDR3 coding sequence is TGTGCCAGCAGTTCGCGGTCATTCTCTACAGATACGCAGTATTTT.